The 15 T cell receptor beta chains below all came from one sample that was sequenced in a study of blood T cell repertoires in COVID-19. TCRdb's table, derived via immunoSEQ multiplex PCR, lists solely in-frame clones and lacks some. The data hold 150,000 to 200,000 clones, with 87% observed a single time. Material for sequencing was PBMCs or T cells enriched from blood (not recorded which). Every receptor here comes from a woman aged 25-40 years who had recovered from COVID-19.

The chain recombines TRBV5-1 with TRBJ2-3; the D gene is possibly TRBD1 (6 bases). Germline V gene lookup returns CDR1 SGHRS and CDR2 YFSETQ. V lost 6 bases, J lost 1 base, and 18 bases lay in between. This CDR3 has 16 residues. The CDR3 region has the DNA TGCGCCAGCACCCTTGTAGGCAGGGGTGGCACAGATACGCAGTATTTT. Translation gives CASTLVGRGGTDTQYF.

This chain links TRBV15 with TRBJ2-6; D unresolved. Trimming took 7 bases from V and 2 from J, leaving 12 bases between them. CDR1 and CDR2 (germline): LNHNV, YYDKDF (reference sequence). The CDR3 sequence is 15 residues long. The CDR3 spells CATKKDRAGANVLTF. The CDR3, as DNA: TGTGCCACCAAAAAGGATCGGGCTGGGGCCAACGTCCTGACTTTC.

The chain employs TRBV4-3 and TRBJ2-1, with 7 bases that match TRBD2. Germline V gene data show CDR1 as LGHNA and CDR2 as YSLEER. There are 15 residues in the CDR3. V lost 4 bases, J lost 7 bases, and 10 bases stayed unmatched. The CDR3 reads CASSLASGVGNEQFF. As DNA, the CDR3 is TGCGCCAGCAGCCTGGCTAGCGGAGTGGGAAATGAGCAGTTCTTC.

The genes are TRBV7-2 and TRBJ1-1, with D perhaps matching TRBD1 (6 bases). Per the germline V gene, CDR1 is SGHTA and CDR2 is FQGNSA. This CDR3 comprises 11 residues. Deletions cut 3 bases from V and 8 bases from J, with 7 bases between. As DNA, the CDR3 is TGTGCCAGCAGCTTCACAGGGGAAGCTTTCTTT. Its protein is CASSFTGEAFF.

V is TRBV30 and J is TRBJ1-2, with TRBD1 matching 8 bases. CDR1 is GTSNPN, CDR2 SVGIG, per germline (reference sequence). The V gene end was trimmed by 1 base and the J gene end by 8 bases; junction bases not matched to a gene: 9. This CDR3 has 14 residues. The CDR3 reads CAWSGTGRWGGYTF. DNA of the CDR3: TGTGCCTGGAGTGGGACAGGGAGGTGGGGCGGCTACACCTTC.

In its sample, this clone was seen once. The chain uses TRBV30 and TRBJ1-6; 7 nucleotides align to TRBD1. Trimming cost V 4 bases and J 10 bases; bases outside gene matches: 13. Germline assignment: CDR1 GTSNPN and CDR2 SVGIG (reference sequence). The CDR3 is 15 amino acids. The CDR3 nucleotides are TGTGCCTGGAACCTACTCACAGGGGCGAGATCACCCCTCCACTTT. It codes for CAWNLLTGARSPLHF.

This chain links TRBV6-5 with TRBJ1-2, with TRBD1 matching over 7 bases. Germline V gene sequence: CDR1 MNHEY, CDR2 SVGAGI. The CDR3 spans 14 residues. J lost 3 bases, V lost 6 bases, and 7 bases had no gene match. CDR3 coding DNA: TGTGCCAGCAGCGTCCCGACAGGGCACTATGGCTACACCTTC. Protein product: CASSVPTGHYGYTF.

The chain employs TRBV9 and TRBJ2-3; TRBD2 agrees at 12 bases. With 3 bases clipped from V and 0 bases from J, the junction kept 11 bases outside the gene matches. The CDR3 spans 19 residues. The germline V gene encodes CDR1 SGDLS and CDR2 YYNGEE. This CDR3 reads CASSEGLAGSSISTDTQYF. In DNA form, the CDR3 reads TGTGCCAGCAGCGAGGGACTAGCGGGCTCCTCGATTAGCACAGATACGCAGTATTTT.

This chain uses TRBV25-1 with TRBJ2-1; 8 nucleotides agree with TRBD1. Looked up from germline, CDR1 is MGHDK and CDR2 is SYGVNS. The CDR3 length is 16 residues. V dropped 1 base and J dropped 3; count of bases not matched to a gene: 5. The CDR3 DNA reads as TGTGCCAGCAGTGAATCAGGGGGCGCGGTCTACAATGAGCAGTTCTTC. It specifies CASSESGGAVYNEQFF. Complete variable domain (other parts from reference TRBV25-1 and TRBJ2-1): EADIYQTPRYLVIGTGKKITLECSQTMGHDKMYWYQQDPGMELHLIHYSYGVNSTEKGDLSSESTVSRIRTEHFPLTLESARPSHTSQYLCASSESGGAVYNEQFFGPGTRLTVL.

This sequence joins TRBV7-2 and TRBJ1-4; 8 nucleotides line up with TRBD1. V dropped 0 bases and J dropped 7; count of bases not matched to a gene: 7. CDR3 length: 16 residues. Germline values: CDR1 SGHTA, CDR2 FQGNSA. For the CDR3, the DNA is TGTGCCAGCAGCTTAGCGCGAGCAGGGGGCTCTGAAAAACTGTTTTTT. Its protein product is CASSLARAGGSEKLFF.

This clone occurred once. The rearrangement uses TRBV5-1 and TRBJ1-1; no clear D gene. With 4 bases removed from V and 1 base from J, the gap between germline ends came to 11 bases. CDR3 size: 14 residues. Germline V CDR1 and CDR2: SGHRS, YFSETQ. Here the CDR3 reads CASSPDLRNTEAFF. The CDR3 bases are TGCGCCAGCAGCCCGGACTTGAGGAACACTGAAGCTTTCTTT.

This clone occurred once. The gene calls are TRBV2 and TRBJ1-3; perhaps TRBD1 as D (6 bases). V was shortened by 5 bases and J by 0 bases, with 11 bases between the two germline ends. The CDR3 extends over 15 amino acids. Per germline, CDR1 SNHLY and CDR2 FYNNEI. This CDR3 reads CASSRGQNSGNTIYF. DNA for the CDR3: TGTGCCAGCAGTCGAGGACAGAACTCTGGAAACACCATATATTTT.

This clone was seen only once. J is TRBJ2-3 and V is TRBV10-2, with TRBD2 matching 10 bases. With 4 bases clipped from V and 0 bases from J, the junction kept 7 bases outside the gene matches. Germline V CDR1 and CDR2: WSHSY, SAAADI. This CDR3 is 17 amino acids long. The CDR3 DNA is TGCGCCAGCAGTGCCCCGACTAGCGGGTATAGCACAGATACGCAGTATTTT. This sequence encodes CASSAPTSGYSTDTQYF.

CDR3 amino acids: CASSVGAGSNEKLFF. The CDR3 DNA follows: TGTGCCAGCAGCGTAGGGGCGGGCTCTAATGAAAAACTGTTTTTT. V gene TRBV9 combines with J gene TRBJ1-4; D is undetermined. Trimming removed 0 bases from V and 3 bases from J, with 9 bases in between. Germline V CDR1 and CDR2: SGDLS, YYNGEE. This CDR3 is 15 amino acids long.

The CDR3 DNA follows: TGTGCCAGCAGTAAATCGGGGTCCCCCCGTAGGGACACTGAAGCTTTCTTT. Translating gives CASSKSGSPRRDTEAFF. The chain couples TRBV6-2 or TRBV6-3 to TRBJ1-1; D call uncertain. The CDR3 runs 17 residues. V lost 5 bases, J lost 3 bases, and 22 bases lay in between. Germline assignment: CDR1 MNHEY and CDR2 SVGEGT.